This T cell receptor beta chain was recovered during a study of human T cells and chemical hapten exposure. Looking at the study overall: TCR yields differed between samples (mainly from small differences in pooled library volume).

This clonotype ranks as hyperexpanded. Documented treatment: therapeutic diphenylcyclopropenone sensitization with weekly scalp DPC. Blood draws preceded each patch test application. What the library attached to individual cDNA molecules were unique molecular identifiers. MiXCR, run by TCRdb on the reads, gives a single entry per CDR3 protein. Its table lists around 14 distinct CDR3 sequences. The clonotype was recovered from an adult with alopecia areata. Some clones in this sample may be carry-over from other donors' samples. This table probably holds off-target reads from a library built for another chain. This specimen consisted of whole blood, obtained before DPC sensitization or 2, 6, or about 24 weeks after (not recorded which).

The CDR3 here is CSARDGRGSSYNSPLHF. The CDR3, as DNA: TGCAGTGCTAGAGATGGGAGAGGAAGCTCCTATAATTCACCCCTCCACTTT. This sequence joins TRBV20-1 and TRBJ1-6; D gene ambiguous. Trimming removed 0 bases from V and 0 bases from J, with 12 bases in between. The CDR3 extends over 17 amino acids. CDR1 and CDR2 (germline): DFQATT, SNEGSKA (reference sequence).